Shown below are 24 T cell receptor beta chains from a single sample sequenced in a study of T cells in localized non-small cell lung cancer. Assay: immunoSEQ multiplex PCR; the TCRdb copy retains only in-frame clones and omits some. The sample includes 28,000 or so clones, 85% to 95% of them seen just once. The starting material was peripheral blood, obtained before any cancer treatment. The receptor set was obtained from a female donor aged 60 or older with stage II squamous cell lung carcinoma.

The J gene is TRBJ2-2, the V gene TRBV6-5; D may be TRBD1 or TRBD2 (5 bases each). Germline assignment: CDR1 MNHEY and CDR2 SVGAGI. V lost 2 bases, J lost 4 bases, and 5 bases lay in between. This CDR3 has 13 amino acids. The CDR3 nucleotides are TGTGCCAGCAGTTACGGGGGCACCGGGGAGCTGTTTTTT. Its protein is CASSYGGTGELFF.

A few counts support this clone. The chain has TRBV5-4 and TRBJ2-3; 9 bases line up with TRBD2. CDR1 is SGHNT, CDR2 YYREEE, per germline (reference sequence). V dropped 2 bases and J dropped 3; count of bases not matched to a gene: 7. The CDR3 consists of 16 residues. CDR3 residues: CASSLGTSGGTDTQYF. The CDR3 nucleotides read TGTGCCAGCAGCTTAGGTACGAGCGGGGGGACAGATACGCAGTATTTT. Full variable domain (outside the CDR3, taken from reference TRBV5-4 and TRBJ2-3): ETGVTQSPTHLIKTRGQQVTLRCSSQSGHNTVSWYQQALGQGPQFIFQYYREEENGRGNFPPRFSGLQFPNYSSELNVNALELDDSALYLCASSLGTSGGTDTQYFGPGTRLTVL.

This chain links TRBV19 with TRBJ1-1, with 8 bases that match TRBD1. Germline CDR1 LNHDA, CDR2 SQIVND (reference sequence). The CDR3 sequence is 14 residues long. Trimming at V came to 6 bases and at J to 0 bases, leaving 3 bases not matched to a gene. The CDR3 reads CASSVDRVNTEAFF. DNA for the CDR3: TGTGCCAGTAGCGTGGACAGGGTGAACACTGAAGCTTTCTTT. Using reference TRBV19 and TRBJ1-1 for the parts outside the CDR3, the full variable domain is DGGITQSPKYLFRKEGQNVTLSCEQNLNHDAMYWYRQDPGQGLRLIYYSQIVNDFQKGDIAEGYSVSREKKESFPLTVTSAQKNPTAFYLCASSVDRVNTEAFFGQGTRLTVV.

This clone appeared a few times. V gene TRBV4-1 combines with J gene TRBJ1-1, with 8 bases aligning to TRBD1. Germline V gene lookup returns CDR1 MGHRA and CDR2 YSYEKL. V was clipped by 3 bases and J by 6 bases; unmatched bases: 9. The CDR3 sequence is 15 residues long. The CDR3 bases are TGCGCCAGCAGCCAGGGGACAGGTCACTTCGCTGAAGCTTTCTTT. Its protein product is CASSQGTGHFAEAFF.

V and J are TRBV5-6 and TRBJ2-7; TRBD1 aligns across 8 bases. CDR3 length equals 15 residues. Germline loops: CDR1 SGHDT, CDR2 YYEEEE. Trimming cost V 1 base and J 5 bases; bases outside gene matches: 8. Here the CDR3 DNA reads TGTGCCAGCAGCTTGAATGCAGGGGGCAAGGACGAGCAGTACTTC. As protein: CASSLNAGGKDEQYF.

This chain uses TRBV19 with TRBJ2-1, with TRBD2 identical over 7 bases. CDR1 is LNHDA, CDR2 SQIVND, per germline (reference sequence). The trim removed 6 bases at V and 8 bases at J, leaving 13 bases unmatched. CDR3 length: 15 residues. The CDR3 spells CASREATSDPYEQFF. The CDR3 region has the DNA TGTGCCAGTAGAGAGGCTACTAGCGACCCCTATGAGCAGTTCTTC.

The J gene is TRBJ2-7, the V gene TRBV7-8, with D perhaps matching TRBD2 (6 bases). CDR1 and CDR2 from the germline V gene are SGHVS and FQNEAQ. Trimming left V 0 bases short and J 4 bases short, with 10 bases between. This CDR3 contains 14 residues. The CDR3 nucleotides are TGTGCCAGCAGCTTAGCGCACGGAGGGTACGAGCAGTACTTC. Its translation: CASSLAHGGYEQYF.

The V gene is TRBV11-2, the J gene TRBJ2-7; D is unresolved. The CDR3 spans 12 residues. Germline CDR1 is SGHAT and CDR2 is FQNNGV. V was pared by 1 base and J by 6 bases, with 7 bases between. CDR3 region: CASSLGGIEQYF. CDR3 nucleotide sequence: TGTGCCAGCAGCTTAGGTGGGATCGAGCAGTACTTC.

A single count supports this clone. This sequence joins TRBV9 and TRBJ2-3; 7 bases are shared with TRBD2. CDR1 SGDLS and CDR2 YYNGEE come from the germline V gene. This CDR3 region has 15 residues. V lost 0 bases and J lost 3; bases outside the gene matches: 4. The CDR3 loop reads CASSVEGLGTDTQYF. In DNA, the CDR3 is TGTGCCAGCAGCGTAGAAGGACTAGGGACAGATACGCAGTATTTT.

Turning to this clone: Other nucleotide sequences from this sample produce the same CDR3. The CDR3 DNA is TGTGCCAGCAGTTATAACTATGGCTACACCTTC. Translated: CASSYNYGYTF. The chain carries TRBV28 and TRBJ1-2, with unresolved D. Germline V lookup: CDR1 MDHEN, CDR2 SYDVKM. This CDR3 has 11 amino acids. V lost 4 bases and J lost 1, with 1 base in between.

This chain connects TRBV18 to TRBJ2-1; 11 nucleotides agree with TRBD2. The CDR3 contains 18 residues. Germline CDR1 is KGHSH and CDR2 is LQKENI. Losses at the gene ends were 0 bases for V and 2 bases for J; bases not matched to a gene: 6. This CDR3 reads CASSPPGTSGGAYNEQFF. Written as DNA, the CDR3 is TGTGCCAGCTCACCACCGGGGACTAGCGGAGGGGCCTACAATGAGCAGTTCTTC.

V usage is TRBV9 and J usage is TRBJ2-5; the D gene is possibly TRBD1 (6 bases). V lost 4 bases, J lost 3 bases, and 10 bases lay in between. This CDR3 has 13 amino acids. Germline CDR1 reads SGDLS; CDR2 reads YYNGEE. CDR3 nucleotides: TGTGCCAGCAGCCATAGACAGGAAGAGACCCAGTACTTC. It translates to CASSHRQEETQYF.

This clone was recorded a few times. The CDR3 sequence: CASSYSSFRGADEQYF. CDR3 bases: TGTGCCAGCAGTTACTCGTCGTTCCGGGGGGCTGACGAGCAGTACTTC. The rearrangement links TRBV6-6 to TRBJ2-7; a weak D match, TRBD2 (7 bases). CDR3 length equals 16 residues. In germline, CDR1 is MNHNY, CDR2 SVGAGI (reference sequence). Trimming stripped 0 bases from V and 5 bases from J, with 17 bases between.

The rearrangement joins TRBV10-3 to TRBJ2-2; D is undetermined. This CDR3 spans 19 amino acids. In germline, CDR1 is ENHRY, CDR2 SYGVKD. The V and J ends lost 4 bases and 1 base respectively, with 22 bases between them. Written as DNA, the CDR3 is TGTGCCATCAGTGTCGGCAGGACCAACCCCGTAGGGAACACCGGGGAGCTGTTTTTT. Amino acid sequence: CAISVGRTNPVGNTGELFF.

The genes are TRBV18 and TRBJ1-1; TRBD1 aligns across 8 bases. The CDR3 runs to 14 residues. Germline V gene data show CDR1 as KGHSH and CDR2 as LQKENI. V shed 3 bases and J 1 base; nucleotides not matched to a gene: 1. In nucleotides, the CDR3 is TGTGCCAGCTCACCGGGGACAGGGAACACTGAAGCTTTCTTT. Translation gives CASSPGTGNTEAFF.

This chain uses TRBV18 with TRBJ2-7; 7 bases line up with TRBD1. Germline assignment: CDR1 KGHSH and CDR2 LQKENI. Trimming removed 3 bases from V and 1 base from J; junction bases left unmatched: 6. This CDR3 region has 15 residues. CDR3 coding DNA: TGTGCCAGCTCACCTACAACAGGGGTTTCCTACGAGCAGTACTTC. This gives the protein CASSPTTGVSYEQYF.

The J gene is TRBJ2-2, the V gene TRBV18; D possibly corresponds to TRBD1 (6 bases). The V end was cut by 4 bases, the J end by 3 bases, with 12 bases between. The CDR3 consists of 15 residues. In germline, CDR1 is KGHSH, CDR2 LQKENI. The CDR3: CASSLTQGYTGELFF. CDR3 nucleotides: TGTGCCAGCTCACTGACACAGGGCTACACCGGGGAGCTGTTTTTT.

This chain uses TRBV2 with TRBJ1-2; D possibly corresponds to TRBD1 (5 bases). CDR1 and CDR2 (germline): SNHLY, FYNNEI. Trimming stripped 8 bases from V and 2 bases from J, with 12 bases between. The CDR3 loop spans 13 amino acids. The CDR3 sequence: CASGQRKNYGYTF. The CDR3, as DNA: TGTGCCAGCGGACAACGGAAAAACTATGGCTACACCTTC. Together with reference TRBV2 and TRBJ1-2, the CDR3 gives the full variable domain: EPEVTQTPSHQVTQMGQEVILRCVPISNHLYFYWYRQILGQKVEFLVSFYNNEISEKSEIFDDQFSVERPDGSNFTLKIRSTKLEDSAMYFCASGQRKNYGYTFGSGTRLTVV.

The CDR3 reads CASSLPGTGWEKLFF. As DNA, the CDR3 is TGTGCCAGCAGTTTACCCGGGACAGGGTGGGAAAAACTGTTTTTT. The chain joins TRBV28 to TRBJ1-4; 9 bases line up with TRBD1. The CDR3 is 15 amino acids. With 2 bases clipped from V and 8 bases from J, the junction kept 6 bases outside the gene matches. From germline, CDR1 is MDHEN and CDR2 SYDVKM. Complete variable domain (other parts from reference TRBV28 and TRBJ1-4): DVKVTQSSRYLVKRTGEKVFLECVQDMDHENMFWYRQDPGLGLRLIYFSYDVKMKEKGDIPEGYSVSREKKERFSLILESASTNQTSMYLCASSLPGTGWEKLFFGSGTQLSVL.

The chain uses TRBV2 and TRBJ2-1; D tentatively reads TRBD1 or TRBD2 (6 bases each). CDR1 is SNHLY, CDR2 FYNNEI, per germline. The germline V and J ends were trimmed by 8 bases and 7 bases, with 15 bases remaining between them. This CDR3 has 13 amino acids. CDR3: CASVERGGNEQFF. CDR3 DNA: TGTGCCAGCGTCGAGAGAGGGGGGAATGAGCAGTTCTTC.

V and J are TRBV7-9 and TRBJ1-1; 7 positions match TRBD1. Looked up from germline, CDR1 is SEHNR and CDR2 is FQNEAQ (reference sequence). The CDR3 has 13 residues. V trimming: 5 bases; J trimming: 4 bases; junction bases outside the gene matches: 4. CDR3 in DNA: TGTGCCAGCAGCCAGGGGGGAGGCACTGAAGCTTTCTTT. Translation: CASSQGGGTEAFF.

CDR3 region: CASSSRTTPATQYF. CDR3 sequence (DNA): TGTGCCAGCAGCTCCAGGACCACCCCCGCGACCCAGTACTTC. V usage is TRBV7-2 and J usage is TRBJ2-5; D gene uncertain. Germline CDR1 reads SGHTA; CDR2 reads FQGNSA. The CDR3 spans 14 residues. Between the trimmed V and J ends, which lost 4 bases and 7 bases, there was a span of 16 bases.

This clone was recorded only once. V usage is TRBV19 and J usage is TRBJ1-5; D call uncertain. With 3 bases removed from V and 6 bases from J, the gap between germline ends came to 18 bases. Germline V gene data show CDR1 as LNHDA and CDR2 as SQIVND (reference sequence). The CDR3 covers 16 residues. The CDR3 region has the DNA TGTGCCAGTAGTATTGAAATAGGGTTGAGGACTCAGCCCCAGCATTTT. As protein: CASSIEIGLRTQPQHF.

This clone was detected only once. Its ends do not fully match the called genes, so a read error is possible. V gene TRBV7-7 combines with J gene TRBJ2-2; D is unclear. CDR1 SSHAT and CDR2 FNYEAQ come from the germline V gene (reference sequence). The CDR3 runs to 16 residues. DNA of the CDR3: TGTGCTAGCAGCCCCGGAGTAGGCGCGCACACCGGGGAGCTGTTTTTT. Protein sequence: CASSPGVGAHTGELFF.